This TCR beta chain came from a study of early T cells in non-severe SARS-CoV-2 infection. The wider study: It was bulk RNA from unsorted whole blood that was sequenced, and the chains were unpaired. General study findings and limits: VDJdb matching, biased toward anti-spike CD8 responses, missed private and CD4 specificities.

Unique molecular identifier tags were affixed to discrete cDNA molecules. Each CDR3 protein gets one entry after TCRdb re-called the 5' RACE reads with MiXCR. The table lists fewer than 60,000 distinct CDR3 sequences, roughly 11% of them singletons. This clonotype was seen a few times. The antigen is undetermined. Germline V gene lookup returns CDR1 SQVTM and CDR2 ANQGSEA. This CDR3 spans 13 amino acids. Losses at the gene ends were 6 bases for V and 7 bases for J; bases not matched to a gene: 9. Material for sequencing was whole blood. The sequence derives from an adult who was a healthcare worker with PCR-confirmed SARS-CoV-2 infection or an uninfected control (not recorded which). V gene TRBV29-1 combines with J gene TRBJ2-1; 7 bases match TRBD1. CDR3 region: CSVDRTGENEQFF. CDR3 sequence (DNA): TGCAGCGTGGACAGGACCGGAGAAAATGAGCAGTTCTTC.